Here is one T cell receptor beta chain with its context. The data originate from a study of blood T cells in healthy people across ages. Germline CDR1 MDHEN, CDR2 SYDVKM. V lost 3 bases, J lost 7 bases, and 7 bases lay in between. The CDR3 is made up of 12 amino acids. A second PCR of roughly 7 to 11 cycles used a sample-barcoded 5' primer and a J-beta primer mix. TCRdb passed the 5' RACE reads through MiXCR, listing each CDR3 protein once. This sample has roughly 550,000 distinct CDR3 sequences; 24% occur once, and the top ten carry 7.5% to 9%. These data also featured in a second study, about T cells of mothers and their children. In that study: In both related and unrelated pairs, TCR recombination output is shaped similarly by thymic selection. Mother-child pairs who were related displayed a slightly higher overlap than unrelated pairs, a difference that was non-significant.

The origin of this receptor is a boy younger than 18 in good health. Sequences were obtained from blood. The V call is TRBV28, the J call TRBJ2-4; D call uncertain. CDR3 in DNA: TGTGCCAGCAGTTTGTTTTATAACATTCAGTACTTC. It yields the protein CASSLFYNIQYF. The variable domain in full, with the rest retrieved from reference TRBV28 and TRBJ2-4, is DVKVTQSSRYLVKRTGEKVFLECVQDMDHENMFWYRQDPGLGLRLIYFSYDVKMKEKGDIPEGYSVSREKKERFSLILESASTNQTSMYLCASSLFYNIQYFGAGTRLSVL.